This entry lists 31 T cell receptor beta chains sequenced from one sample in a study of T cells in localized non-small cell lung cancer. Clones were sequenced by immunoSEQ multiplex PCR, and TCRdb holds only the in-frame ones, with some missing. The sample includes some 35,000 clones, around 90% of them seen just once. The sequencing here drew on peripheral blood, taken before any cancer treatment. These receptors originate from a female donor over 55 with stage I lung adenocarcinoma.

This chain connects TRBV6-1 to TRBJ1-2; D perhaps matches TRBD1 (5 bases). CDR3 size: 15 residues. The V gene's germline CDR1 is MNHNS and CDR2 SASEGT. V lost 4 bases and J 3 bases, leaving 15 bases between the germline ends. The CDR3 DNA is TGTGCCAGCAGTGCCGATTGGGGGTCTTACTATGGCTACACCTTC. This translates into CASSADWGSYYGYTF.

This chain joins TRBV11-2 and TRBJ1-2; the match to TRBD1 covers 9 bases. Germline V gene data show CDR1 as SGHAT and CDR2 as FQNNGV. CDR3 size: 16 residues. V gave up 0 bases and J gave up 3 bases; unmatched junction bases: 5. The CDR3 nucleotides read TGTGCCAGCAGCTTAGATCGGGGACAGGGAGACTATGGCTACACCTTC. It encodes CASSLDRGQGDYGYTF.

The chain uses TRBV11-2 and TRBJ2-7; possible D gene TRBD1, 7 bases. The length of the CDR3 is 13 residues. V lost 4 bases and J 4 bases, leaving 11 bases between the germline ends. Germline V gives CDR1 SGHAT, CDR2 FQNNGV. CDR3 sequence: CASSSRGRYEQYV. The CDR3 nucleotides are TGTGCCAGCAGCTCCAGGGGGAGGTACGAGCAGTACGTC.

The chain couples TRBV6-5 to TRBJ1-2; 8 bases fit TRBD1. Germline V CDR1 and CDR2: MNHEY, SVGAGI. This CDR3 comprises 13 residues. The J segment lost 2 bases and the V segment lost 5 bases, leaving 1 base of the junction unmatched. The CDR3 coding sequence is TGTGCCAGCAGTGGGGACAGGAACTATGGCTACACCTTC. It is translated as CASSGDRNYGYTF.

This chain links TRBV10-3 with TRBJ1-5; a possible D gene is TRBD1 (5 bases). Germline assignment: CDR1 ENHRY and CDR2 SYGVKD. With 2 bases removed from V and 11 bases from J, the gap between germline ends came to 19 bases. The CDR3 sequence is 15 residues long. The CDR3 nucleotides read TGTGCCATCAGTGAGGAAGGGCAGGGCGGTAGGGCCCAGCATTTT. Translation gives CAISEEGQGGRAQHF.

The chain has TRBV5-6 and TRBJ2-7; perhaps TRBD1 as D (7 bases). The CDR3 contains 14 residues. Germline V gives CDR1 SGHDT, CDR2 YYEEEE. The germline V and J ends were trimmed by 2 bases and 3 bases, with 12 bases remaining between them. In DNA, the CDR3 is TGTGCCAGCAGCTTCGCGGGACAGTTCTACGAGCAGTACTTC. This codes for CASSFAGQFYEQYF.

The chain combines TRBV6-6 with TRBJ2-1, with D hard to call. CDR1 is MNHNY and CDR2 is SVGAGI in the germline V gene (reference sequence). CDR3 length equals 10 residues. V shed 5 bases and J shed 5 bases, with 1 base lying between them. This chain's CDR3 is CASSDNEQFF. DNA of the CDR3: TGTGCCAGCAGTGACAATGAGCAGTTCTTC.

V and J are TRBV28 and TRBJ2-1; either TRBD1 or TRBD2 may supply D (7 bases each). The CDR3 length is 15 residues. The germline V gene encodes CDR1 MDHEN and CDR2 SYDVKM. The germline V and J ends were trimmed by 3 bases and 12 bases, with 21 bases remaining between them. CDR3 amino acids: CASSLGEGAAVGQFF. In nucleotides, the CDR3 is TGTGCCAGCAGTTTGGGGGAGGGGGCCGCTGTGGGGCAGTTCTTC.

The DNA for the CDR3 is TGCGCCAGCAGCCGAATTGCAGGGGCGGGGTGGGGCCCCGCCGGGGAGCTGTTTTTT. Amino acids: CASSRIAGAGWGPAGELFF. The chain combines TRBV4-1 with TRBJ2-2; D is tentatively TRBD1 or TRBD2 (6 bases each). Germline CDR1 is MGHRA and CDR2 is YSYEKL. This CDR3 is built from 19 residues. V dropped 4 bases and J dropped 6 bases, with 27 bases sitting between them.

The J gene is TRBJ1-4, the V gene TRBV7-9, with D tentatively TRBD1 (6 bases). Germline V gene sequence: CDR1 SEHNR, CDR2 FQNEAQ (reference sequence). The CDR3 loop spans 16 amino acids. V was trimmed by 3 bases and J by 8 bases, leaving 19 bases between them. This CDR3 is CASSFTQQGIREKLFF. The CDR3 DNA is TGTGCCAGCAGCTTTACTCAACAGGGTATTAGGGAAAAACTGTTTTTT.

This sequence joins TRBV4-1 and TRBJ1-4, with D possibly TRBD1 on 5 matching bases. CDR1 MGHRA and CDR2 YSYEKL come from the germline V gene. Trimming cost V 0 bases and J 2 bases, with 13 bases left between them. The CDR3 is 17 amino acids. CDR3 residues: CASSQEGGVGTNEKLFF. CDR3 DNA sequence: TGCGCCAGCAGCCAAGAGGGGGGTGTCGGCACTAATGAAAAACTGTTTTTT.

The V and J genes are TRBV27 and TRBJ2-1; TRBD2 aligns across 11 bases. This CDR3 spans 15 amino acids. Germline trimming cut 6 bases from V and 9 bases from J; bases unmatched to any gene: 10. Germline CDR1 and CDR2: MNHEY and SMNVEV (reference sequence). The CDR3 sequence: CASSLAGGRSGEQFF. CDR3 DNA sequence: TGTGCCAGCAGCCTAGCGGGGGGCCGTTCCGGTGAGCAGTTCTTC.

This clone occurred a few times. The rearrangement uses TRBV28 and TRBJ1-4; weak D call: TRBD1 (5 bases). The CDR3 sequence is 18 residues long. CDR1 is MDHEN, CDR2 SYDVKM, per germline. V lost 8 bases and J lost 0, with 22 bases in between. For the CDR3, the DNA is TGTGCCAGCCGAAACCTGATCGGGGGGGTGGCAACTAATGAAAAACTGTTTTTT. It yields the protein CASRNLIGGVATNEKLFF.

This chain connects TRBV5-1 to TRBJ2-2, with TRBD1 matching over 10 bases. The CDR3 extends over 15 amino acids. Per germline, CDR1 SGHRS and CDR2 YFSETQ. With V trimmed by 2 bases and J by 6 bases, 4 bases remained unmatched. The CDR3 spells CASSFGTGEAGELFF. CDR3 coding DNA: TGCGCCAGCAGCTTCGGGACAGGGGAAGCCGGGGAGCTGTTTTTT.

The chain is built from TRBV2 and TRBJ1-4, with D perhaps TRBD1 (5 bases). The CDR3 is 14 amino acids. The V end was cut by 7 bases, the J end by 3 bases, with 12 bases between. CDR1 is SNHLY and CDR2 is FYNNEI in the germline V gene. CDR3 sequence: CASKEGAANEKLFF. CDR3 nucleotides: TGTGCCAGCAAAGAAGGGGCTGCTAATGAAAAACTGTTTTTT.

DNA for the CDR3: TGTGCCAGCAGTTTATATGGGGAGGGGGTCAATCAGCCCCAGCATTTT. Its translation: CASSLYGEGVNQPQHF. The V call is TRBV27, the J call TRBJ1-5, with a possible D match to TRBD1 (6 bases). V gave up 1 base and J gave up 3 bases, with 13 bases separating them. Per the germline V gene, CDR1 is MNHEY and CDR2 is SMNVEV (reference sequence). This CDR3 contains 16 residues.

V usage is TRBV6-5 and J usage is TRBJ1-6; no clear D gene. The CDR3 spans 13 residues. V dropped 0 bases and J dropped 13 bases, with 10 bases sitting between them. From germline, CDR1 is MNHEY and CDR2 SVGAGI. The CDR3 DNA follows: TGTGCCAGCAGTTACTCTCAGAGTTTCCCCCTCCACTTT. Protein: CASSYSQSFPLHF.

CDR3 in DNA: TGTGCCAGCAGCTGGGGGGTTGGGAACACTGAAGCTTTCTTT. It encodes CASSWGVGNTEAFF. This sequence joins TRBV7-6 and TRBJ1-1; tentatively, D is TRBD1 (5 bases). V was shortened by 4 bases and J by 1 base, with 10 bases between the two germline ends. Per the germline V gene, CDR1 is SGHVS and CDR2 is FNYEAQ. The CDR3 covers 14 residues.

V is TRBV5-1 and J is TRBJ2-5; a weak D match, TRBD2 (7 bases). The CDR3 is 14 residues long. Trimming cost V 4 bases and J 5 bases, with 15 bases left between them. Germline V gene data show CDR1 as SGHRS and CDR2 as YFSETQ. The CDR3 sequence: CASSAGAGQETQYF. The DNA of the CDR3 is TGCGCCAGCAGCGCGGGGGCGGGGCAGGAGACCCAGTACTTC.

The CDR3 nucleotides read TGTGCCAGCAGCCCCGGGGGATCAGGGAAGGGCTATGGCTACACCTTC. Translating gives CASSPGGSGKGYGYTF. This rearrangement joins TRBV7-3 to TRBJ1-2; a weak D match, TRBD1 (5 bases). The CDR3 has 16 residues. CDR1 SGHTA and CDR2 FQGTGA come from the germline V gene. V was clipped by 5 bases and J by 4 bases, with 20 bases between them.

The CDR3 sequence is CASSPPSDTEAFF. CDR3 coding DNA: TGTGCCAGTAGTCCCCCGTCGGACACTGAAGCTTTCTTT. The chain employs TRBV19 and TRBJ1-1; D is unclear. V was cut by 5 bases and J by 3 bases, with 10 bases left in between. This CDR3 has 13 residues. CDR1 and CDR2 from the germline V gene are LNHDA and SQIVND (reference sequence).

On this clone itself: This CDR3 is missing its conserved last phenylalanine or tryptophan, likely due to a read error. J is TRBJ2-3 and V is TRBV7-9, with D possibly being TRBD1 or TRBD2 (6 bases each). CDR3 length: 17 amino acids. Germline loops: CDR1 SEHNR, CDR2 FQNEAQ (reference sequence). Trimming cost V 1 base and J 1 base, with 15 bases left between them. The CDR3 DNA reads TGTGCCAGCAGCTTAGTGGAGGGGGGTATGGGCACAGATACGCAGTATCTT. Translating gives CASSLVEGGMGTDTQYL.

The chain uses TRBV7-6 and TRBJ2-2, with TRBD1 as a possible D gene (5 bases). V lost 1 base, J lost 1 base, and 13 bases lay in between. In germline, CDR1 is SGHVS, CDR2 FNYEAQ. The CDR3 is made up of 17 amino acids. CDR3 in DNA: TGTGCCAGCAGCTTAGGGGTGGCAGGGCGGAACACCGGGGAGCTGTTTTTT. It is translated as CASSLGVAGRNTGELFF.

The rearrangement links TRBV27 to TRBJ2-3, with 8 positions matching TRBD1. Unmatched junction bases numbered 11, after V lost 6 bases and J lost 3 bases. The CDR3 extends over 16 amino acids. The germline V gene has CDR1 MNHEY and CDR2 SMNVEV (reference sequence). The CDR3 reads CASRGLTGDGTDTQYF. The CDR3 DNA sequence: TGTGCCAGCAGGGGGTTGACAGGGGATGGAACAGATACGCAGTATTTT.

This rearrangement joins TRBV6-6 to TRBJ1-2, with D perhaps TRBD1 (6 bases). This CDR3 is built from 13 residues. The germline gives CDR1 MNHNY, CDR2 SVGAGI (reference sequence). The ends were cut back, 6 bases at V and 0 bases at J, with 8 bases in the middle. The CDR3 region has the DNA TGTGCCAGCAGCCCAGGGGCTAACTATGGCTACACCTTC. It specifies CASSPGANYGYTF.

The gene calls are TRBV28 and TRBJ2-2; D is undetermined. The CDR3 runs 11 residues. V lost 6 bases and J 5 bases, leaving 4 bases between the germline ends. Germline CDR1 reads MDHEN; CDR2 reads SYDVKM. CDR3 sequence: CASSLTGELFF. The CDR3, as DNA: TGTGCCAGCAGCTTAACCGGGGAGCTGTTTTTT.

The gene calls are TRBV28 and TRBJ1-5, with no clear D. V lost 5 bases to trimming and J lost 6 bases, with 17 bases between them. The CDR3 spans 15 residues. CDR1 MDHEN and CDR2 SYDVKM come from the germline V gene. In DNA, the CDR3 is TGTGCCAGCAGTGGTGGAAGGATGGGTAGTCAGCCCCAGCATTTT. This sequence encodes CASSGGRMGSQPQHF.

Only a few counts were recorded for this clone. The CDR3 loop reads CASSLTGPGNTIYF. The CDR3 bases are TGCGCCAGCAGCTTAACAGGACCGGGGAACACCATATATTTT. This rearrangement joins TRBV5-1 to TRBJ1-3, with D perhaps matching TRBD1 (5 bases). V lost 2 bases to trimming and J lost 7 bases, with 13 bases between them. The CDR3 is made up of 14 amino acids. The germline gives CDR1 SGHRS, CDR2 YFSETQ.

The table lists this clone with a count of one. The chain is built from TRBV7-6 and TRBJ1-3; D is possibly TRBD1 (6 bases). The CDR3 is 15 residues long. V lost 3 bases and J 4 bases, leaving 13 bases between the germline ends. From germline, CDR1 is SGHVS and CDR2 FNYEAQ. The CDR3 sequence is CASSLDSTMGNTIYF. The CDR3, as DNA: TGTGCCAGCAGCTTGGACAGTACTATGGGAAACACCATATATTTT.

The chain combines TRBV28 with TRBJ2-3, with D tentatively TRBD1 or TRBD2 (5 bases each). Between the trimmed V and J ends, which lost 4 bases and 7 bases, there was a span of 18 bases. The CDR3 length is 15 residues. Per germline, CDR1 MDHEN and CDR2 SYDVKM. The CDR3 DNA reads as TGTGCCAGCAGTTCAACTCGGGACGTCCACTATACGCAGTATTTT. Translating it yields CASSSTRDVHYTQYF.

The CDR3 DNA reads TGTGCCAGCAGTTTCGGGGGGAGGACAGATACGCAGTATTTT. This codes for CASSFGGRTDTQYF. The chain combines TRBV28 with TRBJ2-3; 7 bases are shared with TRBD2. The V gene's germline CDR1 is MDHEN and CDR2 SYDVKM. The length of the CDR3 is 14 residues. The ends lost 3 bases at V and 3 bases at J; junction bases unmatched: 3.